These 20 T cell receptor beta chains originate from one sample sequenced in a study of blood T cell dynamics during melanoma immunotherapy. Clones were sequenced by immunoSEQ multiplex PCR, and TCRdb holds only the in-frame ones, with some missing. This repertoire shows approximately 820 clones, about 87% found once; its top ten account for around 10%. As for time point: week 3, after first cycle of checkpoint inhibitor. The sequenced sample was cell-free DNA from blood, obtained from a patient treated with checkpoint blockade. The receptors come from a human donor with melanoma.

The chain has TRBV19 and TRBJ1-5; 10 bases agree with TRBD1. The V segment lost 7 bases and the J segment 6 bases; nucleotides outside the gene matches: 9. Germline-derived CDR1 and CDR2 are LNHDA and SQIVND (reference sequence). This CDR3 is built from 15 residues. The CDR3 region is CASKRGQGGTQPQHF. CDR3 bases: TGTGCCAGTAAGAGAGGACAGGGGGGAACTCAGCCCCAGCATTTT.

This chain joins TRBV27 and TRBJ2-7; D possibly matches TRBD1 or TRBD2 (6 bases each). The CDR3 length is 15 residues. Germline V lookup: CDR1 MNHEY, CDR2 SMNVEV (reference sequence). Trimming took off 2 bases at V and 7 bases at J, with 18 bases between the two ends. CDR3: CASSLMGGASLEQYF. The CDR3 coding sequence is TGTGCCAGCAGTTTAATGGGGGGCGCTTCTTTGGAGCAGTACTTC.

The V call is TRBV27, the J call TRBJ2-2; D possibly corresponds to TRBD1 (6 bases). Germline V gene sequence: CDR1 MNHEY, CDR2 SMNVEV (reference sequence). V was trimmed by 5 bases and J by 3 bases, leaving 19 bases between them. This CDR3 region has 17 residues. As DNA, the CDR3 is TGTGCCAGCAGTATCTCACAGGGCAGGAGTTACACCGGGGAGCTGTTTTTT. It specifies CASSISQGRSYTGELFF.

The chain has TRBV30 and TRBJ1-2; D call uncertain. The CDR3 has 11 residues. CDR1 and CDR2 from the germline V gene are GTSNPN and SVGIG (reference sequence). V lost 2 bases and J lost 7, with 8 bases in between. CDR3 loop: CAWSTGVGYTF. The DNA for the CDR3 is TGTGCCTGGAGTACCGGGGTTGGCTACACCTTC.

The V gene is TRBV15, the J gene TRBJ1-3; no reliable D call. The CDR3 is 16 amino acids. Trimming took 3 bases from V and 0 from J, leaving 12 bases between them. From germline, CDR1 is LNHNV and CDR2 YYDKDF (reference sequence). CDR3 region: CATSSTDGLSGNTIYF. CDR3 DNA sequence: TGTGCCACCAGCAGCACTGACGGTCTCTCTGGAAACACCATATATTTT.

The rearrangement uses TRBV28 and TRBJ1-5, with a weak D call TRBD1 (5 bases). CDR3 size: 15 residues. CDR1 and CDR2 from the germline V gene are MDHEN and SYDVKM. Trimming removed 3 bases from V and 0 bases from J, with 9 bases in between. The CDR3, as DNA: TGTGCCAGCAGTTTCCGGGGGTATAGCAATCAGCCCCAGCATTTT. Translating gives CASSFRGYSNQPQHF.

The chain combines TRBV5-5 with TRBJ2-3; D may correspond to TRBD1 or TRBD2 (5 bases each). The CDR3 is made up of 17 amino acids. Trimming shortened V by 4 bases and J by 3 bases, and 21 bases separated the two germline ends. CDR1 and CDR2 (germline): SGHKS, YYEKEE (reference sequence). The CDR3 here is CASSGGRRTLGTDTQYF. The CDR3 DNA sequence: TGTGCCAGCAGCGGGGGAAGACGGACATTAGGGACAGATACGCAGTATTTT.

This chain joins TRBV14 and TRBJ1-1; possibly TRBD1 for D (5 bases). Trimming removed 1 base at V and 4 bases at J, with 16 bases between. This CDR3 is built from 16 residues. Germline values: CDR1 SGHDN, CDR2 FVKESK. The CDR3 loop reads CASSQALGRAGTEAFF. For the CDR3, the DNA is TGTGCCAGCAGCCAAGCGCTCGGCAGGGCTGGCACTGAAGCTTTCTTT.

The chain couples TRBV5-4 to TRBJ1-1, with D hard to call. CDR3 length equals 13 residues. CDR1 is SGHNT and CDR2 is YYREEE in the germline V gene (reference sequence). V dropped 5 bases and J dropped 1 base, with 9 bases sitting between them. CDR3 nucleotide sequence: TGTGCCAGCAGAACGGACGGGAACACTGAAGCTTTCTTT. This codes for CASRTDGNTEAFF.

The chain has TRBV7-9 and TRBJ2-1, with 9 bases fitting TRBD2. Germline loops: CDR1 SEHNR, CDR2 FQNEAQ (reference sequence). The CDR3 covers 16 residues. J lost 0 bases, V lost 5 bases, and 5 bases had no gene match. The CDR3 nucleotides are TGTGCCAGCAGCCGTAGCGGGAGCCCCTCCTACAATGAGCAGTTCTTC. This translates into CASSRSGSPSYNEQFF. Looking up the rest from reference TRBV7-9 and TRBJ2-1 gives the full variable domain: DTGVSQNPRHKITKRGQNVTFRCDPISEHNRLYWYRQTLGQGPEFLTYFQNEAQLEKSRLLSDRFSAERPKGSFSTLEIQRTEQGDSAMYLCASSRSGSPSYNEQFFGPGTRLTVL.

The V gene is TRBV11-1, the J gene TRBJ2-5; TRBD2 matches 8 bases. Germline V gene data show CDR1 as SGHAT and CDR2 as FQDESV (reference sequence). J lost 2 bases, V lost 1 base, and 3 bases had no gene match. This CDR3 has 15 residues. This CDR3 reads CASSLELAEQETQYF. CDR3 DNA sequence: TGTGCCAGCAGCTTAGAACTAGCGGAACAAGAGACCCAGTACTTC.

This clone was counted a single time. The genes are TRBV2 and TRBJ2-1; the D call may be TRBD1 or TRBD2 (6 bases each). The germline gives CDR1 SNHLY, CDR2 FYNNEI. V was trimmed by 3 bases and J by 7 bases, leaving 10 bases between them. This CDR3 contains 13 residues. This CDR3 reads CASSDSGANEQFF. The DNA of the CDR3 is TGTGCCAGCAGTGATTCGGGGGCGAATGAGCAGTTCTTC.

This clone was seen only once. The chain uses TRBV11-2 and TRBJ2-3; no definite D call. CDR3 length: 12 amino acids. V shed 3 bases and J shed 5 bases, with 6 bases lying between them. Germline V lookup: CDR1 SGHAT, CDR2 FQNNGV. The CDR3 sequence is CASSLAIDTQYF. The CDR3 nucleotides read TGTGCCAGCAGCTTGGCCATAGATACGCAGTATTTT.

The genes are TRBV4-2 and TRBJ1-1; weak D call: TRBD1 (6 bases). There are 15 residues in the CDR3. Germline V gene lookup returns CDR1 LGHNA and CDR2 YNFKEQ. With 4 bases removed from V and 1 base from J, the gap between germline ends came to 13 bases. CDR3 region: CASSPSGGANTEAFF. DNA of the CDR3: TGTGCCAGCAGCCCCTCGGGGGGGGCGAACACTGAAGCTTTCTTT.

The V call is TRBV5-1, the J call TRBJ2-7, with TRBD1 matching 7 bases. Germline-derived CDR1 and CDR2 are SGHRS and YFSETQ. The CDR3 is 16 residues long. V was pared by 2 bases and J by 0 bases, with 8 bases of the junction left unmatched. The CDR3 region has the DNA TGCGCCAGCAGCTTAACCGGGACAGTTGGCTCCTACGAGCAGTACTTC. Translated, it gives CASSLTGTVGSYEQYF.

DNA for the CDR3: TGTGCCAGCAGCTTAGGGTATAACACTGAAGCTTTCTTT. Translated, it gives CASSLGYNTEAFF. V is TRBV7-2 and J is TRBJ1-1, with no clear D. The CDR3 is 13 amino acids. Germline assignment: CDR1 SGHTA and CDR2 FQGNSA. V lost 1 base, J lost 2 bases, and 5 bases lay in between. The full variable domain, with the rest looked up from reference TRBV7-2 and TRBJ1-1, is GAGVSQSPSNKVTEKGKDVELRCDPISGHTALYWYRQSLGQGLEFLIYFQGNSAPDKSGLPSDRFSAERTGGSVSTLTIQRTQQEDSAVYLCASSLGYNTEAFFGQGTRLTVV.

The CDR3: CASSFNRYEQYF. The CDR3 coding sequence is TGTGCCAGCAGCTTCAACAGGTACGAGCAGTACTTC. This sequence joins TRBV7-9 and TRBJ2-7; tentatively, D is TRBD1 (5 bases). CDR3 length: 12 residues. V dropped 3 bases and J dropped 4 bases, with 7 bases sitting between them. CDR1 and CDR2 (germline): SEHNR, FQNEAQ (reference sequence).

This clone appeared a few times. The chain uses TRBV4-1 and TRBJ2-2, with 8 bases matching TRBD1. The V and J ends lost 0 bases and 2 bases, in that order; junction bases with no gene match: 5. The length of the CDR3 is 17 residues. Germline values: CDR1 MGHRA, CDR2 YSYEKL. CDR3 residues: CASSQDRQGANTGELFF. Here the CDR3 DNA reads TGCGCCAGCAGCCAAGACAGGCAGGGGGCCAACACCGGGGAGCTGTTTTTT.

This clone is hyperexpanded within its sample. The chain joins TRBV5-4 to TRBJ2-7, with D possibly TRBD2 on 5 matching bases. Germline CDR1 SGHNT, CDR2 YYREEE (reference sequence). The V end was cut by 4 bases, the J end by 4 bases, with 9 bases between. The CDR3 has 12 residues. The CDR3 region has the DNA TGTGCCAGCAGCCAAGAGGGATACGAGCAGTACTTC. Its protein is CASSQEGYEQYF.

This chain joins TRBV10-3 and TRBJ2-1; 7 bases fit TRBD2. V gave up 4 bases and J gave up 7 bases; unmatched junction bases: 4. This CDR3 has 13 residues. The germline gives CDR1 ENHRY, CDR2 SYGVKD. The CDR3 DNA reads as TGTGCCATCAGTGGGACTAGTAGGAATGAGCAGTTCTTC. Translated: CAISGTSRNEQFF.